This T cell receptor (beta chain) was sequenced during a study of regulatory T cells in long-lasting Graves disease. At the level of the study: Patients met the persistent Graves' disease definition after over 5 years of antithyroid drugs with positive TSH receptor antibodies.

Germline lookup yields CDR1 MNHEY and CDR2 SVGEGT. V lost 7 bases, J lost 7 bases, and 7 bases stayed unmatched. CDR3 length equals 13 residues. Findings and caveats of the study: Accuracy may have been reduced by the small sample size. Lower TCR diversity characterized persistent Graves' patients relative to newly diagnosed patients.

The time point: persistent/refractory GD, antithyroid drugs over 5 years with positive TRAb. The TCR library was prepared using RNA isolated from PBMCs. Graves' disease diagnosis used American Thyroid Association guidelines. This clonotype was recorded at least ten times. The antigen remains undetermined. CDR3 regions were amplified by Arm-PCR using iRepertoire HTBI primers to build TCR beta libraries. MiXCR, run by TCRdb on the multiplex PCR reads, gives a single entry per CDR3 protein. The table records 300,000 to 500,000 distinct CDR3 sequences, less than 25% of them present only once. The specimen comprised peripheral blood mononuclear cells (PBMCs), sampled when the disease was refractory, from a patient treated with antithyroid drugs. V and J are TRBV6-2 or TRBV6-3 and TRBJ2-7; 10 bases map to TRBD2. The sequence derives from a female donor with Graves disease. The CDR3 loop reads CASKASGSYEQYF. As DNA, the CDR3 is TGTGCCAGCAAGGCTAGCGGGAGTTATGAGCAGTACTTC.